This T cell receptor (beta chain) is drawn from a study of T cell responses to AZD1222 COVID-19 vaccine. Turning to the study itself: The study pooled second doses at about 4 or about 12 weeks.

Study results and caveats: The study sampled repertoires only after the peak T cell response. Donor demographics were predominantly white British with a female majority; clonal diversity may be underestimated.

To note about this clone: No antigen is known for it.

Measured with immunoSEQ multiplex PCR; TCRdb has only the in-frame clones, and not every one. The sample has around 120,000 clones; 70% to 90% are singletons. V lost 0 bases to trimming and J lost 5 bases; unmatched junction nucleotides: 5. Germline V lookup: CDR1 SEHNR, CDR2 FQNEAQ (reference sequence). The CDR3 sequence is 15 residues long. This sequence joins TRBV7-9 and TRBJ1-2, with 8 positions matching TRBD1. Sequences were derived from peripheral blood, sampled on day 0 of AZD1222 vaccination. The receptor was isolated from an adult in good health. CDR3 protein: CASSLAQDRGYGYTF. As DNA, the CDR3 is TGTGCCAGCAGCTTAGCCCAAGACAGGGGATATGGCTACACCTTC.